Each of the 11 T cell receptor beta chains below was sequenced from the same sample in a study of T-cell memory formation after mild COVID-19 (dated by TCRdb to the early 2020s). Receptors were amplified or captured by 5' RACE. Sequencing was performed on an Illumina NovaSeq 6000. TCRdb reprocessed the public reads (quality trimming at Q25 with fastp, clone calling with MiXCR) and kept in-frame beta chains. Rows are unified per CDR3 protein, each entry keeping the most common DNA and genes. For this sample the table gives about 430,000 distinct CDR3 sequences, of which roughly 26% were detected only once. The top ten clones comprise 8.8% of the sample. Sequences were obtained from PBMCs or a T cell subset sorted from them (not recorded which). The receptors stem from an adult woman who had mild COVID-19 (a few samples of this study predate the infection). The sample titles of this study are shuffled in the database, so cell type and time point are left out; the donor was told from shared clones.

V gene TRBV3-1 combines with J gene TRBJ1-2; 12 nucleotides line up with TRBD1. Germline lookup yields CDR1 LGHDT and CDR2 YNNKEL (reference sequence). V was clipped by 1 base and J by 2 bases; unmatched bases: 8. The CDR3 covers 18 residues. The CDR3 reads CASSQVGDRGRENYGYTF. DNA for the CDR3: TGTGCCAGCAGCCAAGTGGGGGACAGGGGGCGAGAGAACTATGGCTACACCTTC.

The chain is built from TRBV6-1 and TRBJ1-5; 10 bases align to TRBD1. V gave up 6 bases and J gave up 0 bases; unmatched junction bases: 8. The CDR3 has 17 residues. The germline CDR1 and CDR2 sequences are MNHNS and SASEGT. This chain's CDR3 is CASSGQGGPLSNQPQHF. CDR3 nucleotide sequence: TGTGCCAGCAGCGGACAGGGGGGACCCCTTAGCAATCAGCCCCAGCATTTT.

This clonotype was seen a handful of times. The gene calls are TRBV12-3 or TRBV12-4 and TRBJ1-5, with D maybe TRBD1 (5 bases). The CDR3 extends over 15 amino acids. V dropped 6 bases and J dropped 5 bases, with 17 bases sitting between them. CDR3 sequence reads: CASRDGTAIDQPQHF. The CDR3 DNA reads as TGTGCCAGCAGAGATGGGACGGCCATTGATCAGCCCCAGCATTTT.

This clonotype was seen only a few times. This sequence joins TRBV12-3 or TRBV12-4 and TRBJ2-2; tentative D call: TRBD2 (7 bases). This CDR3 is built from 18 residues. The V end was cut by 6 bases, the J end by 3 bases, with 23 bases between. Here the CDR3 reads CASRTPQGGGEDTGELFF. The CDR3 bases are TGTGCCAGCAGGACCCCCCAGGGCGGGGGCGAGGACACCGGGGAGCTGTTTTTT.

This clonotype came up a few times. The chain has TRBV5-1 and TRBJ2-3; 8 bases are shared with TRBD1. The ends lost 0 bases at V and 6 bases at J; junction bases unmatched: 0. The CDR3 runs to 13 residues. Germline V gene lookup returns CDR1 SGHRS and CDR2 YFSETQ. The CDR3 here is CASSLGTGDTQYF. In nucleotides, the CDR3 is TGCGCCAGCAGCTTGGGGACAGGGGATACGCAGTATTTT.

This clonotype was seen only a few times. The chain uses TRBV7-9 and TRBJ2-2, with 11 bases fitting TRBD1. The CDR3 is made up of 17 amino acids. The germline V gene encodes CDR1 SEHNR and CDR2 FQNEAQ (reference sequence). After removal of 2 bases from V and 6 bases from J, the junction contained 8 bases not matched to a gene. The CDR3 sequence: CASSLYWTGGDSGELFF. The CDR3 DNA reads TGTGCCAGCAGCTTATATTGGACAGGGGGCGATTCCGGGGAGCTGTTTTTT.

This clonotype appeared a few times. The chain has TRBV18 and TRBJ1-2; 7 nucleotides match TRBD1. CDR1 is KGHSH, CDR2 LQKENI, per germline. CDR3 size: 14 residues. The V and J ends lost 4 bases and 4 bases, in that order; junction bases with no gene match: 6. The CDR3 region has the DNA TGTGCCAGCTCACAGGGACAGCTTCGCTATGGCTACACCTTC. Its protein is CASSQGQLRYGYTF. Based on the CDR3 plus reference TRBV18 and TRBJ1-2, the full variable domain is NAGVMQNPRHLVRRRGQEARLRCSPMKGHSHVYWYRQLPEEGLKFMVYLQKENIIDESGMPKERFSAEFPKEGPSILRIQQVVRGDSAAYFCASSQGQLRYGYTFGSGTRLTVV.

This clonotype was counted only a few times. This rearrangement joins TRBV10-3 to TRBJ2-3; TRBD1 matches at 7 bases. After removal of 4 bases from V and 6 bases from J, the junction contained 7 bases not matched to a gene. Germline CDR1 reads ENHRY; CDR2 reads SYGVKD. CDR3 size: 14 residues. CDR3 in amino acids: CAISAGQAPDTQYF. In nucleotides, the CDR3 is TGTGCCATCAGTGCCGGACAGGCCCCTGATACGCAGTATTTT.

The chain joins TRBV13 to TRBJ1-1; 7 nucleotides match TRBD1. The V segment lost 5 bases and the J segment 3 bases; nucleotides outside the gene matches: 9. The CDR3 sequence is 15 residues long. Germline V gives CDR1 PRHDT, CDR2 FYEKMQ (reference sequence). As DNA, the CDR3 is TGTGCCAGCAGCCCGACAGGGCATGGTGACACTGAAGCTTTCTTT. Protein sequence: CASSPTGHGDTEAFF.

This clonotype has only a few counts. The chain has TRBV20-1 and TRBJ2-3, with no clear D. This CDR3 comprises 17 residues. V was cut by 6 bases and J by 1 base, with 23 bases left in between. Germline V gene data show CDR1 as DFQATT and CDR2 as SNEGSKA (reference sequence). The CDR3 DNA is TGCAGTGCACTCGATAGGGAACTGTCGAGTCGCACAGATACGCAGTATTTT. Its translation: CSALDRELSSRTDTQYF.

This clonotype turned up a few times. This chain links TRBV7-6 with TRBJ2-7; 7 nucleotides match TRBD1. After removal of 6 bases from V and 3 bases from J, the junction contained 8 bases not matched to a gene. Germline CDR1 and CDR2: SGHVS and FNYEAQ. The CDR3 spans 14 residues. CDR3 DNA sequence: TGTGCCAGCAGTATGGGGCAGGGGGTCTACGAGCAGTACTTC. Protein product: CASSMGQGVYEQYF.